The rows below give T cell receptor beta chains drawn from one sample of a study of PD-1 blockade in classical Hodgkin lymphoma. Only in-frame clones appear in the TCRdb table, and some are missing; sequencing was by immunoSEQ multiplex PCR. The sample has some 50,000 clones; approximately 70% are singletons. The starting material was peripheral blood mononuclear cells (PBMCs), obtained at baseline. Every receptor here comes from a human donor with classical Hodgkin lymphoma. Both conserved end residues are part of each CDR3. Fields, in order: J gene, D gene, V gene, clone size, CDR3 protein, CDR3 DNA. The D gene is left open where the match is weak. The listing skips clone size in some rows; elsewhere it reads once, few, many or a size class.

j_call: TRBJ1-3; d_call: .; v_call: TRBV5-1; clone_size: .; cdr3_aa: CASSLSSADGNTIYF; cdr3_nt: TGCGCCAGCAGCTTATCGTCAGCGGATGGAAACACCATATATTTT
j_call: TRBJ2-3; d_call: .; v_call: TRBV9; clone_size: .; cdr3_aa: CASSVGVIAATDTQYF; cdr3_nt: TGTGCCAGCAGCGTAGGTGTAATAGCGGCCACAGATACGCAGTATTTT
j_call: TRBJ1-6; d_call: .; v_call: TRBV6-1; clone_size: .; cdr3_aa: CASRRAAGPREPLHF; cdr3_nt: TGTGCCAGCAGGAGGGCGGCAGGGCCCCGAGAACCCCTCCACTTT
j_call: TRBJ2-7; d_call: .; v_call: TRBV11-3; clone_size: .; cdr3_aa: CASSSGENEQYF; cdr3_nt: TGTGCCAGCAGCTCGGGGGAAAACGAGCAGTACTTC
j_call: TRBJ1-1; d_call: .; v_call: TRBV2; clone_size: few; cdr3_aa: CASSEGRNTEAFF; cdr3_nt: TGTGCCAGCAGTGAAGGCAGGAACACTGAAGCTTTCTTT
j_call: TRBJ1-5; d_call: .; v_call: TRBV19; clone_size: .; cdr3_aa: CASSRKLQGGINQPQHF; cdr3_nt: TGTGCCAGTAGTAGAAAGCTCCAGGGTGGGATCAATCAGCCCCAGCATTTT
j_call: TRBJ1-2; d_call: TRBD1; v_call: TRBV6-6; clone_size: .; cdr3_aa: CASSYSQQGAGGYTF; cdr3_nt: TGTGCCAGCAGTTACAGCCAACAGGGGGCGGGTGGCTACACCTTC
j_call: TRBJ2-2; d_call: .; v_call: TRBV11-3; clone_size: few; cdr3_aa: CASVGTPGIGGELFF; cdr3_nt: TGTGCCAGCGTTGGGACTCCGGGGATCGGCGGGGAGCTGTTTTTT
j_call: TRBJ2-3; d_call: .; v_call: TRBV14; clone_size: .; cdr3_aa: CASSQVLKGTQYF; cdr3_nt: TGTGCCAGCAGCCAAGTGTTGAAGGGGACGCAGTATTTT
j_call: TRBJ1-1; d_call: .; v_call: TRBV15; clone_size: .; cdr3_aa: CATSRGGDTGNTEAFF; cdr3_nt: TGTGCCACCAGCAGAGGGGGGGACACTGGGAACACTGAAGCTTTCTTT
j_call: TRBJ2-1; d_call: TRBD2; v_call: TRBV7-3; clone_size: few; cdr3_aa: CASSPRAGLTNEQFF; cdr3_nt: TGTGCCAGCAGCCCCCGAGCGGGGCTGACTAATGAGCAGTTCTTC
j_call: TRBJ2-1; d_call: TRBD2; v_call: TRBV5-6; clone_size: .; cdr3_aa: CASSLASGRLNEQFF; cdr3_nt: TGTGCCAGCAGCTTGGCTAGCGGGCGGCTAAATGAGCAGTTCTTC
j_call: TRBJ1-5; d_call: .; v_call: TRBV6-1; clone_size: .; cdr3_aa: CASSEEEGGNQPQHF; cdr3_nt: TGTGCCAGCAGTGAAGAAGAGGGCGGCAATCAGCCCCAGCATTTT
j_call: TRBJ1-2; d_call: TRBD1; v_call: TRBV29-1; clone_size: .; cdr3_aa: CSVGTGTGGRDGYTF; cdr3_nt: TGCAGCGTTGGGACCGGGACAGGGGGTCGGGATGGCTACACCTTC
j_call: TRBJ2-7; d_call: .; v_call: TRBV6-5; clone_size: .; cdr3_aa: CASSLLGTTYEQYF; cdr3_nt: TGTGCCAGCAGTTTACTCGGGACGACCTACGAGCAGTACTTC
j_call: TRBJ1-3; d_call: .; v_call: TRBV9; clone_size: .; cdr3_aa: CASSVDERTIYF; cdr3_nt: TGTGCCAGCAGCGTAGACGAGAGGACCATATATTTT
j_call: TRBJ1-3; d_call: .; v_call: TRBV28; clone_size: .; cdr3_aa: CASSWARAGGNTIYF; cdr3_nt: TGTGCCAGCAGTTGGGCGCGGGCAGGAGGAAACACCATATATTTT
j_call: TRBJ1-2; d_call: TRBD1; v_call: TRBV5-1; clone_size: .; cdr3_aa: CASSATGDYGYTF; cdr3_nt: TGCGCCAGCAGCGCGACAGGGGATTATGGCTACACCTTC
j_call: TRBJ2-7; d_call: TRBD2; v_call: TRBV7-8; clone_size: .; cdr3_aa: CASSSGTSDIQHF; cdr3_nt: TGTGCCAGCAGCTCCGGGACTAGCGATATTCAGCACTTC
j_call: TRBJ2-1; d_call: .; v_call: TRBV25-1; clone_size: .; cdr3_aa: CASSTGFNEQFF; cdr3_nt: TGTGCCAGCAGTACTGGATTCAATGAGCAGTTCTTC
j_call: TRBJ1-2; d_call: TRBD1; v_call: TRBV5-1; clone_size: .; cdr3_aa: CASSLEGQAYGYTF; cdr3_nt: TGCGCCAGCAGCTTGGAAGGACAGGCCTATGGCTACACCTTC
j_call: TRBJ1-5; d_call: .; v_call: TRBV7-8; clone_size: .; cdr3_aa: CASSSRPTSYSNQPQHF; cdr3_nt: TGTGCCAGCAGCTCCCGACCGACAAGCTATAGCAATCAGCCCCAGCATTTT
j_call: TRBJ1-2; d_call: TRBD1; v_call: TRBV19; clone_size: .; cdr3_aa: CASRETGLGYGYTF; cdr3_nt: TGTGCCAGTAGAGAGACAGGGCTTGGATATGGCTACACCTTC
j_call: TRBJ1-4; d_call: .; v_call: TRBV7-9; clone_size: .; cdr3_aa: CASSLTSTNEKLFF; cdr3_nt: TGTGCCAGCAGCTTGACATCAACTAATGAAAAACTGTTTTTT
j_call: TRBJ2-2; d_call: .; v_call: TRBV5-1; clone_size: .; cdr3_aa: CASSSTETGELFF; cdr3_nt: TGCGCCAGCAGCTCAACAGAAACCGGGGAGCTGTTTTTT
j_call: TRBJ2-3; d_call: .; v_call: TRBV27; clone_size: medium-sized; cdr3_aa: CASSSWGPDTQYF; cdr3_nt: TGTGCCAGCAGTTCGTGGGGGCCAGATACGCAGTATTTT
j_call: TRBJ1-2; d_call: .; v_call: TRBV14; clone_size: .; cdr3_aa: CASSQDLPGPYGYTF; cdr3_nt: TGTGCCAGCAGCCAAGATCTCCCAGGCCCCTATGGCTACACCTTC
j_call: TRBJ1-4; d_call: .; v_call: TRBV7-6; clone_size: .; cdr3_aa: CASSLMGEKLFF; cdr3_nt: TGTGCCAGCAGTTTAATGGGTGAAAAACTGTTTTTT
j_call: TRBJ1-1; d_call: .; v_call: TRBV29-1; clone_size: .; cdr3_aa: CSVTQVNTEAFF; cdr3_nt: TGCAGCGTTACCCAGGTGAACACTGAAGCTTTCTTT